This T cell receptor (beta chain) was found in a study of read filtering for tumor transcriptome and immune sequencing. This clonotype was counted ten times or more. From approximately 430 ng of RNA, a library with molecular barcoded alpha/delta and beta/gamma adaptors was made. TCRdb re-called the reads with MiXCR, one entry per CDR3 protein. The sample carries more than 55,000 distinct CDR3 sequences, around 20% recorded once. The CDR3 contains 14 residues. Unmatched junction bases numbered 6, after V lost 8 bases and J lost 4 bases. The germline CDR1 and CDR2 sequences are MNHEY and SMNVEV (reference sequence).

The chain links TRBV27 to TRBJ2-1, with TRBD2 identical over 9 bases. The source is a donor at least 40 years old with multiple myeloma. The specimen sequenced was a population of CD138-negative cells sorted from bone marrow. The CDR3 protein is CASGSGRRYNEQFF. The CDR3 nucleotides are TGTGCCAGCGGGAGCGGGAGGCGATACAATGAGCAGTTCTTC.